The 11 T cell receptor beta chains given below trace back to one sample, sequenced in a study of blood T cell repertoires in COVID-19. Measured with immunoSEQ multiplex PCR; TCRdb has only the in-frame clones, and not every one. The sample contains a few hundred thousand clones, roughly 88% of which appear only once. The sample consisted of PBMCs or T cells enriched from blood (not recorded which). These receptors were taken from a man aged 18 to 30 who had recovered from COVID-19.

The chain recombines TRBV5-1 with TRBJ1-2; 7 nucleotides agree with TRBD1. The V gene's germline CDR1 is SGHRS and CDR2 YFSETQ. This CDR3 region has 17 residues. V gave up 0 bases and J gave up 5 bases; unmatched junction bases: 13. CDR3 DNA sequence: TGCGCCAGCAGCTTGGCTTGGGGGCAAGGACAGGAGTATGGCTACACCTTC. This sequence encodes CASSLAWGQGQEYGYTF.

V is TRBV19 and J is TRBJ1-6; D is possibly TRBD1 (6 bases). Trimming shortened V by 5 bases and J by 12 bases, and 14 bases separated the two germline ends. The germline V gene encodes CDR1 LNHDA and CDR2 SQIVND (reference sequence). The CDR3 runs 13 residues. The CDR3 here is CASSQDRFKPLHF. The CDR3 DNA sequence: TGTGCCAGTAGTCAAGACAGGTTCAAACCCCTCCACTTT.

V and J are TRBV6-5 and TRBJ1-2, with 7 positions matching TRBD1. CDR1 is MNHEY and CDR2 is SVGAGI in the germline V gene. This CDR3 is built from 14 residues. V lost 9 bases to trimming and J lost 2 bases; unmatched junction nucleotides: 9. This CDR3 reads CASEGGGGNYGYTF. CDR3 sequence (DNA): TGTGCCAGTGAAGGAGGGGGCGGCAACTATGGCTACACCTTC.

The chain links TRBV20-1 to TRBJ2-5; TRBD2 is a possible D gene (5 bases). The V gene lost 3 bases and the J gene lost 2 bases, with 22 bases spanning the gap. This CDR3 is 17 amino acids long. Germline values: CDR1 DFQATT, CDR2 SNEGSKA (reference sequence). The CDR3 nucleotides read TGCAGTGCTAGTCGGATCACCGGGGTAAGAGGGCAAGAGACCCAGTACTTC. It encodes CSASRITGVRGQETQYF.

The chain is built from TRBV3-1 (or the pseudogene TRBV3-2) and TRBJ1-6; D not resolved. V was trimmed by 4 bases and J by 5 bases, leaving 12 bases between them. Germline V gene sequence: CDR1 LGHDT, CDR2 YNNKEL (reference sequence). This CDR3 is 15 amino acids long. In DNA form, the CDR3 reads TGTGCCAGCAGCCCAAGATATGCGGATAATTCACCCCTCCACTTT. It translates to CASSPRYADNSPLHF.

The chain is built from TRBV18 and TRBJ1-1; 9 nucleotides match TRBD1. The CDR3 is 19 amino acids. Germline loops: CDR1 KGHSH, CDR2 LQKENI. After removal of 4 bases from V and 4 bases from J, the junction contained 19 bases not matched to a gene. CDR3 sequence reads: CASSLRLKRTGAVGTEAFF. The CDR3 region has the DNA TGTGCCAGCTCACTCAGGCTTAAAAGGACAGGGGCAGTCGGCACTGAAGCTTTCTTT.

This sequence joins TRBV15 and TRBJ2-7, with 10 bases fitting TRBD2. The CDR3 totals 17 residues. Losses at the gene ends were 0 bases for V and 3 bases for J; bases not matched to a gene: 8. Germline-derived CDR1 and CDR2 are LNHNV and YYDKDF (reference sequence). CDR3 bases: TGTGCCACCAGCAGAGACCTTAGGACTAGCGGTAACTACGAGCAGTACTTC. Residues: CATSRDLRTSGNYEQYF.

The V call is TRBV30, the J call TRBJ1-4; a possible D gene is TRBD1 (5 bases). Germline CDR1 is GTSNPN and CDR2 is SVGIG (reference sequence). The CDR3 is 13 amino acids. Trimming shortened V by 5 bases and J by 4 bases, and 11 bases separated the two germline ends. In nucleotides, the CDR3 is TGTGCCTGGGATACAGGACATAATGAAAAACTGTTTTTT. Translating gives CAWDTGHNEKLFF.

The CDR3 sequence: CAWRGDRGTNEKLFF. CDR3 nucleotides: TGTGCCTGGAGGGGGGACAGGGGCACTAATGAAAAACTGTTTTTT. The rearrangement joins TRBV30 to TRBJ1-4, with 10 bases identical to TRBD1. There are 15 residues in the CDR3. V was pared by 3 bases and J by 2 bases, with 3 bases of the junction left unmatched. CDR1 is GTSNPN and CDR2 is SVGIG in the germline V gene (reference sequence).

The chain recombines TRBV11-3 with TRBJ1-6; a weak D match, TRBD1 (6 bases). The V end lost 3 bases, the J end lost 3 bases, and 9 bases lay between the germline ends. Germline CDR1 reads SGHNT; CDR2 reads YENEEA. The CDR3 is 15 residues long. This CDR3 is CASSFGTLYNSPLHF. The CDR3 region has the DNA TGTGCCAGCAGCTTCGGGACACTCTATAATTCACCCCTCCACTTT.

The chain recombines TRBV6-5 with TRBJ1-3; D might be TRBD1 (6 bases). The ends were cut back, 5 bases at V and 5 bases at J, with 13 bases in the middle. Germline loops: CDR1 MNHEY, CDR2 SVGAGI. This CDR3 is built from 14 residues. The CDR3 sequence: CASSPTGTRNTIYF. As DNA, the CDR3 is TGTGCCAGCAGTCCGACAGGCACTCGAAACACCATATATTTT.